The clone carrying this T cell receptor beta chain was observed a handful of times. Its specificity is unknown. Patients were living with locally advanced or metastatic urothelial carcinoma. These data originate in a study of PD-L1 blockade in urothelial cancer. Study as a whole: Analysis of blood occurred 3 weeks (second dose) and 6 weeks after treatment start. Study-wide points: Pretreatment blood TCR clonality under the median forecast improved survival.

The J segment lost 5 bases and the V segment lost 8 bases, leaving 9 bases of the junction unmatched. The CDR3 loop spans 15 amino acids. Germline CDR1 reads SGHVS; CDR2 reads FQNEAQ. The method was immunoSEQ multiplex PCR; TCRdb's version includes in-frame clones alone and lacks a portion of them. This sample has some 52,000 clones, with about 80% found just once. Sequenced material: PBMCs, taken around atezolizumab (anti-PD-L1) treatment. The clonotype originates from a man aged 65-85 years with urothelial cancer. The chain couples TRBV7-8 to TRBJ2-1, with 10 bases fitting TRBD2. The CDR3 reads CASRPGLADNNEQFF. The CDR3 region has the DNA TGTGCCAGCCGCCCTGGACTAGCGGATAACAATGAGCAGTTCTTC.